The 19 T cell receptor beta chains below were found in one sample sequenced in a study of cytomegalovirus exposure and HLA in healthy donors. PCR amplification relied on 60 Vbeta primers (plus 13 Jbeta primers). Measured with immunoSEQ multiplex PCR; TCRdb has only the in-frame clones, and not every one. The sample yields under 200,000 clones, about 78% seen once. Sequencing was carried out using PBMCs. The receptors shown here come from a man aged 40-55 years in good health and CMV-seronegative.

This chain joins TRBV7-9 and TRBJ2-2; D may be TRBD1 (5 bases). The V gene lost 5 bases and the J gene lost 7 bases, with 17 bases spanning the gap. The CDR3 spans 15 residues. Germline V gene data show CDR1 as SEHNR and CDR2 as FQNEAQ (reference sequence). The CDR3 spells CASSHPIFRGGELFF. CDR3 sequence (DNA): TGTGCCAGCAGCCACCCGATTTTTAGGGGCGGGGAGCTGTTTTTT. Full variable domain (missing parts from reference TRBV7-9 and TRBJ2-2): DTGVSQNPRHKITKRGQNVTFRCDPISEHNRLYWYRQTLGQGPEFLTYFQNEAQLEKSRLLSDRFSAERPKGSFSTLEIQRTEQGDSAMYLCASSHPIFRGGELFFGEGSRLTVL.

About this clone: The junction departs from the called germline gene at one end, perhaps through a read error. V and J are TRBV6-1 and TRBJ1-2, with 9 bases lining up with TRBD1. The germline gives CDR1 MNHNS, CDR2 SASEGT. This CDR3 comprises 17 residues. The CDR3 here is CAISELGTGYKSDGYTF. The CDR3 DNA is TGTGCCATCAGTGAGTTGGGGACAGGGTACAAAAGCGATGGCTACACCTTC.

The chain couples TRBV9 to TRBJ1-3, with TRBD1 as a possible D gene (6 bases). The ends were cut back, 0 bases at V and 1 base at J, with 11 bases in the middle. Looked up from germline, CDR1 is SGDLS and CDR2 is YYNGEE. The CDR3 is 16 residues long. The CDR3 region has the DNA TGTGCCAGCAGCGTAGGGGGACATAAATCTGGAAACACCATATATTTT. Its translation is CASSVGGHKSGNTIYF. The full variable domain, with the rest looked up from reference TRBV9 and TRBJ1-3, is DSGVTQTPKHLITATGQRVTLRCSPRSGDLSVYWYQQSLDQGLQFLIQYYNGEERAKGNILERFSAQQFPDLHSELNLSSLELGDSALYFCASSVGGHKSGNTIYFGEGSWLTVV.

This clone was recorded once. This chain connects TRBV7-2 to TRBJ2-5; D call uncertain. From germline, CDR1 is SGHTA and CDR2 FQGNSA. Trimming pared 2 bases from V and 5 bases from J, leaving 12 bases between. The CDR3 has 14 amino acids. Here the CDR3 reads CASSLSTGRETQYF. CDR3 in DNA: TGTGCCAGCAGCTTATCTACGGGTAGGGAGACCCAGTACTTC. The variable domain in full, completed from reference TRBV7-2 and TRBJ2-5, reads GAGVSQSPSNKVTEKGKDVELRCDPISGHTALYWYRQSLGQGLEFLIYFQGNSAPDKSGLPSDRFSAERTGGSVSTLTIQRTQQEDSAVYLCASSLSTGRETQYFGPGTRLLVL.

The chain uses TRBV4-1 and TRBJ2-2; D not resolved. V was trimmed by 4 bases and J by 1 base, leaving 4 bases between them. CDR1 and CDR2 from the germline V gene are MGHRA and YSYEKL. The CDR3 sequence is 13 residues long. The CDR3 sequence is CASSPKNTGELFF. Written as DNA, the CDR3 is TGCGCCAGCAGCCCCAAGAACACCGGGGAGCTGTTTTTT.

V is TRBV27 and J is TRBJ1-5, with D tentatively TRBD1 (5 bases). This CDR3 contains 14 residues. V shed 4 bases and J shed 5 bases, with 12 bases lying between them. Germline lookup yields CDR1 MNHEY and CDR2 SMNVEV (reference sequence). The CDR3: CASSSGRGDQPQHF. CDR3 sequence (DNA): TGTGCCAGCAGTTCAGGGCGGGGGGATCAGCCCCAGCATTTT.

V gene TRBV6-5 combines with J gene TRBJ2-5, with TRBD1 identical over 8 bases. The J call is doubtful: the DNA matches TRBJ2-7 better. This CDR3 contains 13 residues. The germline gives CDR1 MNHEY, CDR2 SVGAGI. CDR3 DNA sequence: TGTGCCAGCAGTCCCACAGGGGGGAACGAGCAGTACTTC. Amino acid sequence: CASSPTGGNEQYF.

This rearrangement joins TRBV9 to TRBJ2-7, with a weak D call TRBD2 (6 bases). The CDR3 consists of 16 residues. Germline lookup yields CDR1 SGDLS and CDR2 YYNGEE. Trimming stripped 0 bases from V and 3 bases from J, with 16 bases between. The CDR3 spells CASSVEILAPVYEQYF. CDR3 DNA: TGTGCCAGCAGCGTAGAAATCCTAGCGCCTGTCTACGAGCAGTACTTC.

The genes are TRBV30 and TRBJ2-3; tentatively, D is TRBD1 (5 bases). Germline assignment: CDR1 GTSNPN and CDR2 SVGIG (reference sequence). The CDR3 is made up of 12 amino acids. The V end lost 5 bases, the J end lost 0 bases, and 6 bases lay between the germline ends. CDR3: CAWAGSTDTQYF. The CDR3 DNA reads as TGTGCCTGGGCAGGGAGCACAGATACGCAGTATTTT.

The chain is built from TRBV19 and TRBJ2-7, with D possibly TRBD2 on 6 matching bases. Trimming pared 4 bases from V and 5 bases from J, leaving 9 bases between. The CDR3 covers 12 residues. CDR1 and CDR2 (germline): LNHDA, SQIVND (reference sequence). The DNA for the CDR3 is TGTGCCAGTAGTACGGGACTTGACGAGCAGTACTTC. Amino acids: CASSTGLDEQYF. The full variable domain, rest sourced from reference TRBV19 and TRBJ2-7, is DGGITQSPKYLFRKEGQNVTLSCEQNLNHDAMYWYRQDPGQGLRLIYYSQIVNDFQKGDIAEGYSVSREKKESFPLTVTSAQKNPTAFYLCASSTGLDEQYFGPGTRLTVT.

The chain combines TRBV10-3 with TRBJ2-7; the D gene is possibly TRBD1 (6 bases). CDR1 is ENHRY, CDR2 SYGVKD, per germline. The CDR3 spans 15 residues. Trimming removed 2 bases from V and 0 bases from J, with 11 bases in between. The CDR3 DNA sequence: TGTGCCATCAGTGAGGGACAGATAAGCTCCTACGAGCAGTACTTC. Translated: CAISEGQISSYEQYF.

The chain recombines TRBV28 with TRBJ1-4; 9 nucleotides match TRBD1. The CDR3 has 15 residues. Germline CDR1 MDHEN, CDR2 SYDVKM. The J segment lost 4 bases and the V segment lost 8 bases, leaving 8 bases of the junction unmatched. In DNA, the CDR3 is TGTGCCAGCGAGAGCTTGGGACAGGGTAATGAAAAACTGTTTTTT. The encoded protein is CASESLGQGNEKLFF.

The rearrangement links TRBV5-4 to TRBJ2-6, with 7 bases identical to TRBD1. V lost 6 bases, J lost 4 bases, and 13 bases stayed unmatched. The CDR3 has 17 residues. In germline, CDR1 is SGHNT, CDR2 YYREEE (reference sequence). The CDR3 region has the DNA TGTGCCAGCAACCACAGGGGTTACTCGGGAGGGGCCAACGTCCTGACTTTC. It encodes CASNHRGYSGGANVLTF.

The rearrangement joins TRBV7-8 to TRBJ2-3; D remains unclear. Germline CDR1 is SGHVS and CDR2 is FQNEAQ. The CDR3 has 14 amino acids. V was pared by 4 bases and J by 6 bases, with 14 bases between. The chain's CDR3 is CASSYEIFSDTQYF. The DNA for the CDR3 is TGTGCCAGCAGCTACGAGATATTTAGCGATACGCAGTATTTT.

The V and J genes are TRBV6-5 and TRBJ1-5; D gene ambiguous. Germline CDR1 and CDR2: MNHEY and SVGAGI. The CDR3 runs 16 residues. The V gene lost 4 bases and the J gene lost 4 bases, with 17 bases spanning the gap. The CDR3 nucleotides read TGTGCCAGCAGTTCCCTCGGGTACACTTTGAATCAGCCCCAGCATTTT. Encoded protein: CASSSLGYTLNQPQHF.

The DNA for the CDR3 is TGTGCCAGCAGCCAAGAGGGGGCAGGGGCATACTATGGCTACACCTTC. It specifies CASSQEGAGAYYGYTF. The rearrangement joins TRBV14 to TRBJ1-2; D perhaps matches TRBD1 (6 bases). V lost 0 bases and J lost 3, with 14 bases in between. CDR1 and CDR2 from the germline V gene are SGHDN and FVKESK. This CDR3 is built from 16 residues.

V usage is TRBV19 and J usage is TRBJ2-5, with no clear D. V was clipped by 0 bases and J by 8 bases, with 7 bases between them. CDR3 size: 12 residues. Per the germline V gene, CDR1 is LNHDA and CDR2 is SQIVND (reference sequence). The CDR3 nucleotides are TGTGCCAGTAGTATAGATCAGACTACCCAGTACTTC. Translating it yields CASSIDQTTQYF.

The V gene is TRBV5-5, the J gene TRBJ1-5; D uncertain. Trimming took 1 base from V and 2 from J, leaving 4 bases between them. The CDR3 spans 13 residues. Per germline, CDR1 SGHKS and CDR2 YYEKEE (reference sequence). The CDR3, as DNA: TGTGCCAGCAGCTTGCAGGGCAATCAGCCCCAGCATTTT. It codes for CASSLQGNQPQHF.

The genes are TRBV7-3 and TRBJ2-3; D may be TRBD2 (6 bases). The V end was cut by 3 bases, the J end by 2 bases, with 9 bases between. CDR1 and CDR2 from the germline V gene are SGHTA and FQGTGA. This CDR3 contains 14 residues. DNA for the CDR3: TGTGCCAGCAGCTTTGGACTAACCACAGATACGCAGTATTTT. It codes for CASSFGLTTDTQYF.